This T cell receptor (beta chain) was sequenced in a study of blood T cell repertoires in COVID-19. After removal of 4 bases from V and 2 bases from J, the junction contained 5 bases not matched to a gene. The CDR3 consists of 16 residues. Germline V gives CDR1 MDHEN, CDR2 SYDVKM. Clones were sequenced by immunoSEQ multiplex PCR, and TCRdb holds only the in-frame ones, with some missing. The table lists 250,000 to 350,000 clones, more than 65% of them singletons, with 15% to 18% in the top ten. Sequenced input: peripheral blood. The origin of this receptor is a person aged 70 to 85 with COVID-19, enrolled during active disease. The J gene is TRBJ2-5, the V gene TRBV28, with 12 bases identical to TRBD2. In DNA, the CDR3 is TGTGCCAGCAGTTCCGATGGACTAGCGGGGCAAGAGACCCAGTACTTC. This encodes CASSSDGLAGQETQYF.